Ten or more counts support the clone carrying this T cell receptor beta chain. The data derive from a study of regulatory T cells in long-lasting Graves disease. Noted time point: newly diagnosed GD, antithyroid drugs for less than 3 months. PBMCs were the source of the RNA used for TCR sequencing. According to the study, TCR beta libraries were built with iRepertoire HTBI primers and CDR3-region Arm-PCR. TCRdb redid the calling of the multiplex PCR reads with MiXCR, one entry per CDR3 protein. The data contain 350,000 to 500,000 distinct CDR3 sequences, 13% to 15% of them seen just once; the ten biggest clones take up under 20%. The same data also went into a second study, on T cells in Graves' hyperthyroidism and ophthalmopathy. From that report: When the TCR CDR3 underwent first-round RT-PCR, the HTBI primer set was used. Blood also showed most of the thyroid clonotypes that were expanded above 0.001.

The sequenced sample was peripheral blood mononuclear cells (PBMCs), obtained at new diagnosis, from a patient treated with antithyroid drugs. The receptor was derived from a woman between 50 and 59 years old with Graves disease.

CDR3: CASTPGSGRTYNEQFF. CDR3 DNA: TGTGCCAGCACCCCCGGGAGCGGGAGGACCTACAATGAGCAGTTCTTC. The gene calls are TRBV6-2 or TRBV6-3 and TRBJ2-1, with TRBD2 identical over 9 bases. Trimming at V came to 7 bases and at J to 2 bases, leaving 9 bases not matched to a gene. CDR3 size: 16 residues. Germline CDR1 MNHEY, CDR2 SVGEGT.